This T cell receptor beta chain was sequenced in a study of glioma-infiltrating T cells after dendritic cell vaccination. Study-wide context: The vaccine used monocyte-derived dendritic cells pulsed overnight with autologous tumor lysate.

The CDR3 length is 15 residues. V shed 2 bases and J shed 3 bases, with 13 bases lying between them. The germline CDR1 and CDR2 sequences are GTSNPN and SVGIG (reference sequence). Generated by immunoSEQ multiplex PCR, the TCRdb table keeps only in-frame clones and is missing some. Of 93,000 or so clones in the sample, about 80% are singletons; the top ten hold approximately 6%. Sequences were derived from blood, sampled before dendritic cell vaccination. This TCR was recovered from a human donor with glioblastoma. V and J are TRBV30 and TRBJ1-4; D is possibly TRBD1 (6 bases). DNA for the CDR3: TGTGCCTGGAGTACAGGGAATGTGGCTAATGAAAAACTGTTTTTT. This gives the protein CAWSTGNVANEKLFF.